Presented here are 18 T cell receptor beta chains from one specimen sequenced in a study of Graves' ophthalmopathy and Graves' hyperthyroidism. Transcripts of RNA were the source for amplifying TCR beta CDR3 regions. Amplification began with first-round RT-PCR using HTBI primers, then second-round multiplex PCR was performed. TCRdb re-derived calls from the multiplex PCR reads in MiXCR, one entry per CDR3 protein. In the table there are 1 million to 1.3 million distinct CDR3 sequences, 35% to 40% of which are singletons. Sequencing was carried out using peripheral blood or thyroid tissue (not recorded which). These receptors were collected from an adult man with Graves' hyperthyroidism.

The V call is TRBV7-9, the J call TRBJ2-5; TRBD2 matches 7 bases. The CDR3 sequence is 12 residues long. Germline V gives CDR1 SEHNR, CDR2 FQNEAQ (reference sequence). This CDR3 reads CASERREETQYF. CDR3 DNA: TGTGCGAGCGAGCGGCGGGAGGAGACCCAGTACTTC.

The table lists this clonotype with many counts. This rearrangement joins TRBV10-3 to TRBJ2-5; 9 positions match TRBD1. After removal of 6 bases from V and 1 base from J, the junction contained 6 bases not matched to a gene. The CDR3 covers 15 residues. Germline V lookup: CDR1 ENHRY, CDR2 SYGVKD. The CDR3 region has the DNA TGTGCCATCAGCCCCGGGGACAGGGCCCAAGAGACCCAGTACTTC. Residues: CAISPGDRAQETQYF.

The chain joins TRBV12-3 or TRBV12-4 to TRBJ1-1, with 8 bases lining up with TRBD1. This CDR3 comprises 14 residues. J lost 2 bases, V lost 6 bases, and 5 bases had no gene match. The CDR3 DNA follows: TGTGCCAGCAGACCAGACAGGGGAAACACTGAAGCTTTCTTT. This translates into CASRPDRGNTEAFF.

Points on this clonotype: A much larger clone lies a single base off, so this may be a read error. The genes are TRBV5-1 and TRBJ1-2; unclear D gene. This CDR3 region has 14 residues. Trimming stripped 2 bases from V and 4 bases from J, with 12 bases between. The germline V gene encodes CDR1 SGHRS and CDR2 YFSETQ. CDR3: CASSFERAVYGYTF. DNA of the CDR3: TGCGCCAGCAGCTTCGAGCGAGCCGTCTATGGCTACACCTTC. Variable domain in full (rest from reference TRBV5-1 and TRBJ1-2): KAGVTQTPRYLIKTRGQQVTLSCSPISGHRSVSWYQQTPGQGLQFLFEYFSETQRNKGNFPGRFSGRQFSNSRSEMNVSTLELGDSALYLCASSFERAVYGYTFGSGTRLTVV.

In its sample, this clonotype was seen many times. The rearrangement uses TRBV10-3 and TRBJ2-7, with a weak D call TRBD2 (5 bases). The CDR3 runs to 14 residues. CDR1 is ENHRY and CDR2 is SYGVKD in the germline V gene. With 10 bases removed from V and 1 base from J, the gap between germline ends came to 17 bases. The CDR3 spells CATLREGRSYEQYF. CDR3 nucleotides: TGTGCCACCTTAAGAGAGGGAAGGTCCTACGAGCAGTACTTC.

The chain employs TRBV20-1 and TRBJ2-2; D unresolved. This CDR3 has 12 amino acids. V was trimmed by 3 bases and J by 4 bases, leaving 6 bases between them. CDR1 and CDR2 from the germline V gene are DFQATT and SNEGSKA (reference sequence). CDR3 sequence: CSASWFTGELFF. As DNA, the CDR3 is TGCAGTGCTAGTTGGTTCACCGGGGAGCTGTTTTTT.

This clonotype was observed a few times. The rearrangement joins TRBV4-3 to TRBJ2-7, with 8 bases lining up with TRBD1. This CDR3 has 15 residues. Germline CDR1 reads LGHNA; CDR2 reads YSLEER. V shed 3 bases, J shed 7 bases, and the junction held 11 bases outside the gene matches. CDR3 nucleotides: TGCGCCAGCAGCCAGGACAGGGACGTAGTGATGGAGCAGTACTTC. Translating it yields CASSQDRDVVMEQYF.

The chain has TRBV10-2 and TRBJ2-7, with TRBD2 identical over 10 bases. V was pared by 4 bases and J by 2 bases, with 8 bases of the junction left unmatched. Germline CDR1 WSHSY, CDR2 SAAADI. This CDR3 has 16 residues. The CDR3 sequence is CASSAGLAALTYEQYF. CDR3 DNA sequence: TGCGCCAGCAGTGCCGGACTAGCGGCCCTTACCTACGAGCAGTACTTC.

This clonotype came up many times. This chain joins TRBV25-1 and TRBJ2-5; the match to TRBD2 covers 9 bases. There are 14 residues in the CDR3. Germline CDR1 MGHDK, CDR2 SYGVNS. V lost 4 bases, J lost 1 base, and 1 base stayed unmatched. The CDR3 DNA reads as TGTGCCAGCAGTGGTAGCGGGAGCCAAGAGACCCAGTACTTC. It encodes CASSGSGSQETQYF.

V and J are TRBV14 and TRBJ1-6; D remains ambiguous. Deletions cut 7 bases from V and 9 bases from J, with 13 bases between. This CDR3 has 13 residues. The germline gives CDR1 SGHDN, CDR2 FVKESK. In DNA, the CDR3 is TGTGCCAGCAATTCTACTTTTCTTTCACCCCTCCACTTT. It yields the protein CASNSTFLSPLHF.

The chain is built from TRBV10-3 and TRBJ2-7, with D possibly called TRBD1 or TRBD2 (8 bases each). Trimming removed 6 bases at V and 1 base at J, with 25 bases between. This CDR3 has 18 amino acids. The germline CDR1 and CDR2 sequences are ENHRY and SYGVKD. CDR3 nucleotide sequence: TGTGCCATCAGCGACAGGGGAGACACCGGGGGGGGGTCCTACGAGCAGTACTTC. Translating it yields CAISDRGDTGGGSYEQYF.

The chain employs TRBV7-9 and TRBJ2-2; D is perhaps TRBD1 (5 bases). V was trimmed by 3 bases and J by 9 bases, leaving 23 bases between them. The CDR3 is 17 residues long. The germline V gene encodes CDR1 SEHNR and CDR2 FQNEAQ (reference sequence). In DNA form, the CDR3 reads TGTGCCAGCAGCTTTCTTGGGGCAGGGATGATTCTACGGGAGCTGTTTTTT. Translation: CASSFLGAGMILRELFF. Full variable domain (outside the CDR3, taken from reference TRBV7-9 and TRBJ2-2): DTGVSQNPRHKITKRGQNVTFRCDPISEHNRLYWYRQTLGQGPEFLTYFQNEAQLEKSRLLSDRFSAERPKGSFSTLEIQRTEQGDSAMYLCASSFLGAGMILRELFFGEGSRLTVL.

As to this clonotype: Given a much more abundant clone one base away, this may be a read error. The J gene is TRBJ2-2, the V gene TRBV9; D remains unclear. This CDR3 spans 15 amino acids. The germline CDR1 and CDR2 sequences are SGDLS and YYNGEE. CDR3 residues: CTSSVALSYTGELFF. The DNA of the CDR3 is TGTACCAGCAGCGTAGCTCTCAGTTACACCGGGGAGCTGTTTTTT. Together with reference TRBV9 and TRBJ2-2, the CDR3 gives the full variable domain: DSGVTQTPKHLITATGQRVTLRCSPRSGDLSVYWYQQSLDQGLQFLIQYYNGEERAKGNILERFSAQQFPDLHSELNLSSLELGDSALYFCTSSVALSYTGELFFGEGSRLTVL.

The V and J genes are TRBV24-1 and TRBJ2-5, with D possibly being TRBD1 (6 bases). Germline V CDR1 and CDR2: KGHDR, SFDVKD. V was trimmed by 2 bases and J by 7 bases, leaving 13 bases between them. The CDR3 loop spans 14 amino acids. The CDR3 DNA reads TGTGCCACCAGTGATTCTCAGGGGTTAGCGACCCAGTACTTC. Translation: CATSDSQGLATQYF.

The V and J genes are TRBV29-1 and TRBJ2-5; possible D gene TRBD2, 5 bases. TRBJ2-7 matches the DNA end more closely, so the J call is doubtful. CDR3 length: 11 amino acids. In germline, CDR1 is SQVTM, CDR2 ANQGSEA. This CDR3 reads CSVAVGVEQYF. The CDR3, as DNA: TGCAGCGTTGCGGTGGGAGTCGAGCAGTACTTC.

This clonotype has only a few counts. The V call is TRBV5-6, the J call TRBJ1-5; D is ambiguous. The V and J ends lost 7 bases and 2 bases respectively, with 13 bases between them. The CDR3 is 14 amino acids. Germline-derived CDR1 and CDR2 are SGHDT and YYEEEE. The CDR3 reads CASHSGFGNQPQHF. The CDR3 region has the DNA TGTGCCAGCCATTCAGGATTCGGCAATCAGCCCCAGCATTTT.

The sample holds a few counts of this clonotype. J is TRBJ1-3 and V is TRBV5-1; 7 bases agree with TRBD1. CDR3 length equals 16 residues. Germline V gene data show CDR1 as SGHRS and CDR2 as YFSETQ. V was pared by 4 bases and J by 1 base, with 8 bases of the junction left unmatched. In DNA form, the CDR3 reads TGCGCCAGCAGCCTTACAGGGGACCCTTCTGGAAACACCATATATTTT. It yields the protein CASSLTGDPSGNTIYF. Variable domain in full (rest from reference TRBV5-1 and TRBJ1-3): KAGVTQTPRYLIKTRGQQVTLSCSPISGHRSVSWYQQTPGQGLQFLFEYFSETQRNKGNFPGRFSGRQFSNSRSEMNVSTLELGDSALYLCASSLTGDPSGNTIYFGEGSWLTVV.

In regard to this clonotype: One end of the junction fails to match germline, which may point to a read error. The chain links TRBV5-1 to TRBJ1-1; D not certain. The CDR3 totals 15 residues. Germline lookup yields CDR1 SGHRS and CDR2 YFSETQ. The CDR3 loop is CANSLKAVMDTEAFF. The CDR3 coding sequence is TGCGCCAACAGCTTGAAGGCAGTTATGGACACTGAAGCTTTCTTT.